The 29 T cell receptor beta chains in this list originate from one sample, sequenced in a study of T cell repertoires in cytomegalovirus infection. TCRdb reprocessed the reads with MiXCR, giving one entry per CDR3 protein. The table has 150,000 to 200,000 distinct CDR3 sequences, about an eighth seen once. Source material: PBMCs. The receptor source for this set is a human donor in good health (CMV status not recorded). Some clones in this sample may be carry-over from other donors' samples.

V usage is TRBV29-1 and J usage is TRBJ1-1; D ambiguous. The CDR3 has 12 residues. Trimming stripped 4 bases from V and 0 bases from J, with 6 bases between. The V gene's germline CDR1 is SQVTM and CDR2 ANQGSEA. In DNA form, the CDR3 reads TGCAGCGTTGGGGGAGTGAACACTGAAGCTTTCTTT. Translation: CSVGGVNTEAFF.

The genes are TRBV10-3 and TRBJ1-1; unclear D gene. The CDR3 is made up of 15 amino acids. From germline, CDR1 is ENHRY and CDR2 SYGVKD. Trimming cost V 3 bases and J 2 bases, with 13 bases left between them. The CDR3 protein is CAISDRSSPNTEAFF. As DNA, the CDR3 is TGTGCCATCAGTGATCGGTCTTCCCCCAACACTGAAGCTTTCTTT.

This clonotype was counted ten times or more. The chain employs TRBV20-1 and TRBJ2-3; D unclear. V lost 7 bases, J lost 1 base, and 9 bases lay in between. The CDR3 length is 12 residues. Germline values: CDR1 DFQATT, CDR2 SNEGSKA (reference sequence). CDR3 DNA sequence: TGCAGTGGGGTTAGGGGCACAGATACGCAGTATTTT. It translates to CSGVRGTDTQYF.

This clonotype was observed many times. The chain couples TRBV11-2 to TRBJ1-1; a possible D gene is TRBD1 (6 bases). Germline values: CDR1 SGHAT, CDR2 FQNNGV. The length of the CDR3 is 15 residues. V lost 3 bases, J lost 1 base, and 12 bases lay in between. The CDR3 nucleotides are TGTGCCAGCAGCTTGAAACAGGGAGCGAACACTGAAGCTTTCTTT. This translates into CASSLKQGANTEAFF.

This clonotype was counted between two and nine times. The chain uses TRBV2 and TRBJ2-7; 12 bases align to TRBD2. The CDR3 length is 16 residues. Losses at the gene ends were 5 bases for V and 0 bases for J; bases not matched to a gene: 5. Germline V gene sequence: CDR1 SNHLY, CDR2 FYNNEI. The CDR3 here is CASSFVGLAGSYEQYF. DNA of the CDR3: TGTGCCAGCAGTTTCGTGGGACTAGCGGGCTCCTACGAGCAGTACTTC.

This clonotype has ten or more counts. V usage is TRBV11-2 and J usage is TRBJ2-5; 8 positions agree with TRBD1. CDR1 SGHAT and CDR2 FQNNGV come from the germline V gene. This CDR3 has 13 amino acids. V was pared by 5 bases and J by 12 bases, with 11 bases of the junction left unmatched. CDR3 loop: CASSPTGENSKYF. In DNA form, the CDR3 reads TGTGCCAGCAGCCCGACAGGGGAGAACTCTAAGTACTTC.

The chain has TRBV20-1 and TRBJ2-4; 8 bases agree with TRBD1. CDR3 length: 15 amino acids. CDR1 and CDR2 from the germline V gene are DFQATT and SNEGSKA (reference sequence). V trimming: 6 bases; J trimming: 0 bases; junction bases outside the gene matches: 7. The CDR3 reads CSAADRALAKNIQYF. CDR3 DNA sequence: TGCAGTGCCGCGGACAGGGCCCTAGCCAAAAACATTCAGTACTTC.

The chain joins TRBV3-1 to TRBJ1-1; D is possibly TRBD1 (6 bases). CDR1 and CDR2 (germline): LGHDT, YNNKEL (reference sequence). This CDR3 is built from 16 residues. The V end was cut by 4 bases, the J end by 1 base, with 16 bases between. In nucleotides, the CDR3 is TGTGCCAGCAGCCCCCTAGGGGGGACCCGGAACACTGAAGCTTTCTTT. Protein product: CASSPLGGTRNTEAFF.

The chain combines TRBV6-1 with TRBJ1-5, with a tentative D call TRBD1 (5 bases). Trimming took 3 bases from V and 4 from J, leaving 7 bases between them. Germline V gene sequence: CDR1 MNHNS, CDR2 SASEGT. This CDR3 region has 13 residues. This CDR3 is CASSDDRNQPQHF. The CDR3 DNA reads as TGTGCCAGCAGTGATGACAGAAATCAGCCCCAGCATTTT.

V and J are TRBV4-2 and TRBJ2-3; D is undetermined. Germline CDR1 is LGHNA and CDR2 is YNFKEQ. The CDR3 length is 15 residues. The germline V and J ends were trimmed by 2 bases and 0 bases, with 9 bases remaining between them. The CDR3 sequence is CASSQTLGSTDTQYF. The DNA for the CDR3 is TGTGCCAGCAGCCAAACCCTGGGGAGCACAGATACGCAGTATTTT.

The chain uses TRBV7-9 and TRBJ1-5, with a tentative D call TRBD1 (5 bases). The CDR3 is 14 residues long. Between the trimmed V and J ends, which lost 3 bases and 0 bases, there was a span of 6 bases. Germline V gene data show CDR1 as SEHNR and CDR2 as FQNEAQ (reference sequence). The CDR3 sequence is CASSFGASNQPQHF. The CDR3 bases are TGTGCCAGCAGCTTCGGGGCTAGCAATCAGCCCCAGCATTTT.

This clonotype was recorded many times. The chain joins TRBV7-3 to TRBJ2-7, with unresolved D. V shed 5 bases and J shed 3 bases, with 14 bases lying between them. Germline CDR1 and CDR2: SGHTA and FQGTGA. The CDR3 runs to 14 residues. CDR3 residues: CASSPAGPGYEQYF. The CDR3 DNA reads TGTGCCAGCAGCCCCGCCGGGCCCGGCTACGAGCAGTACTTC.

Many counts were recorded for this clonotype. The chain uses TRBV28 and TRBJ2-3; D ambiguous. Germline values: CDR1 MDHEN, CDR2 SYDVKM. V lost 7 bases, J lost 2 bases, and 7 bases lay in between. CDR3 size: 12 residues. CDR3 nucleotides: TGTGCCAGCATGAGGTCCACAGATACGCAGTATTTT. Amino acids: CASMRSTDTQYF.

This chain's CDR3 is CASSLSKGTGELFF. The CDR3 region has the DNA TGTGCCAGCAGTTTAAGTAAAGGGACCGGGGAGCTGTTTTTT. The J gene is TRBJ2-2, the V gene TRBV27; D is unresolved. The CDR3 totals 14 residues. Germline CDR1 reads MNHEY; CDR2 reads SMNVEV (reference sequence). Trimming took 2 bases from V and 5 from J, leaving 9 bases between them.

This clonotype has a handful of counts. The chain is built from TRBV4-2 and TRBJ1-1; a possible D gene is TRBD1 (6 bases). The CDR3 runs 16 residues. Trimming removed 3 bases at V and 5 bases at J, with 19 bases between. Germline V gives CDR1 LGHNA, CDR2 YNFKEQ. The CDR3 protein is CASSQALRGMSTEAFF. CDR3 in DNA: TGTGCCAGCAGCCAGGCCTTGAGGGGGATGAGTACTGAAGCTTTCTTT.

This clonotype was counted ten times or more. The V gene is TRBV6-2 or TRBV6-3, the J gene TRBJ2-7; unclear D gene. Trimming stripped 0 bases from V and 1 base from J, with 7 bases between. This CDR3 contains 14 residues. Germline V gene lookup returns CDR1 MNHEY and CDR2 SVGEGT. For the CDR3, the DNA is TGTGCCAGCAGTTACTCTACAGCTTCCTACGAGCAGTACTTC. Its translation: CASSYSTASYEQYF.

This clonotype has at least ten counts. V gene TRBV12-3 or TRBV12-4 combines with J gene TRBJ2-7; no clear D gene. V lost 4 bases and J 2 bases, leaving 15 bases between the germline ends. The CDR3 totals 15 residues. CDR3 region: CASSSTWQKTYEQYF. The CDR3 DNA follows: TGTGCCAGCAGTTCGACGTGGCAAAAGACCTACGAGCAGTACTTC.

This clonotype was seen at least ten times. V usage is TRBV20-1 and J usage is TRBJ1-2; D is unclear. Trimming shortened V by 4 bases and J by 7 bases, and 16 bases separated the two germline ends. This CDR3 comprises 13 residues. CDR1 and CDR2 (germline): DFQATT, SNEGSKA (reference sequence). This CDR3 is CSATPPGGTGYTF. In DNA, the CDR3 is TGCAGTGCTACACCCCCGGGTGGTACTGGCTACACCTTC.

This clonotype has just a few counts. This chain uses TRBV29-1 with TRBJ1-2; no clear D. Looked up from germline, CDR1 is SQVTM and CDR2 is ANQGSEA. The CDR3 sequence is 13 residues long. V was clipped by 6 bases and J by 6 bases, with 17 bases between them. Written as DNA, the CDR3 is TGCAGCGTCGGCGCGGGGTTAAAACATGGCTACACCTTC. Protein product: CSVGAGLKHGYTF.

This clonotype was seen a few times. This chain uses TRBV24-1 with TRBJ2-3; the D gene could be TRBD1 or TRBD2 (5 bases each). The germline V and J ends were trimmed by 4 bases and 4 bases, with 11 bases remaining between them. The CDR3 covers 14 residues. The germline CDR1 and CDR2 sequences are KGHDR and SFDVKD. This CDR3 reads CATSDGAGPDTQYF. The CDR3 DNA reads as TGTGCCACCAGTGACGGGGCAGGGCCAGATACGCAGTATTTT.

The chain is built from TRBV6-1 and TRBJ1-5, with 7 positions matching TRBD1. J was trimmed by 11 bases and V by 0 bases; bases with no gene match: 4. The CDR3 extends over 13 amino acids. Looked up from germline, CDR1 is MNHNS and CDR2 is SASEGT. The CDR3 DNA reads TGTGCCAGCAGTGAAGCACTCGGACAGGCCCAGCATTTT. Translating it yields CASSEALGQAQHF.

There are many counts of this clonotype. The gene calls are TRBV7-2 and TRBJ1-2, with 10 bases identical to TRBD1. The CDR3 is 16 amino acids. The V segment lost 5 bases and the J segment 0 bases; nucleotides outside the gene matches: 6. Germline V gene sequence: CDR1 SGHTA, CDR2 FQGNSA. The chain's CDR3 is CASSARGTGANYGYTF. The CDR3 DNA reads TGTGCCAGCAGCGCCCGGGGGACAGGGGCTAACTATGGCTACACCTTC.

This clonotype has a handful of counts. The chain carries TRBV6-5 and TRBJ1-2; D is unclear. The germline V gene encodes CDR1 MNHEY and CDR2 SVGAGI. The V end was cut by 6 bases, the J end by 8 bases, with 19 bases between. The CDR3 spans 14 residues. The CDR3 region is CASSPVTRIGGYTF. CDR3 bases: TGTGCCAGCAGCCCCGTAACCAGAATCGGCGGCTACACCTTC.

This clonotype was counted a few times. This chain links TRBV7-6 with TRBJ2-5; D call uncertain. V lost 2 bases, J lost 1 base, and 5 bases lay in between. CDR3 size: 13 residues. CDR1 and CDR2 (germline): SGHVS, FNYEAQ. CDR3 sequence reads: CASSLSLQETQYF. The CDR3 region has the DNA TGTGCCAGCAGCTTAAGCCTCCAAGAGACCCAGTACTTC.

V is TRBV27 and J is TRBJ1-5; D is possibly TRBD1 (6 bases). CDR1 MNHEY and CDR2 SMNVEV come from the germline V gene (reference sequence). The CDR3 sequence is 15 residues long. Trimming took off 5 bases at V and 6 bases at J, with 17 bases between the two ends. The CDR3 DNA sequence: TGTGCCAGCAGTCCCCGATACAGGGTTTCTCAGCCCCAGCATTTT. Protein product: CASSPRYRVSQPQHF.

The rearrangement links TRBV6-2 or TRBV6-3 to TRBJ2-1, with D possibly being TRBD2 (6 bases). CDR1 MNHEY and CDR2 SVGEGT come from the germline V gene. The CDR3 length is 14 residues. Trimming took 6 bases from V and 0 from J, leaving 9 bases between them. For the CDR3, the DNA is TGTGCCAGCAGACCAGCGGGCTCCTACAATGAGCAGTTCTTC. Residues: CASRPAGSYNEQFF.

This clonotype was seen a handful of times. The chain carries TRBV7-8 and TRBJ2-2; no clear D. From germline, CDR1 is SGHVS and CDR2 FQNEAQ. V lost 0 bases to trimming and J lost 3 bases, with 14 bases between them. The CDR3 runs 17 residues. The DNA for the CDR3 is TGTGCCAGCAGCTTAGCCCGGGTCTCTGGGGACACCGGGGAGCTGTTTTTT. Its protein product is CASSLARVSGDTGELFF.

This clonotype was observed at least ten times. The rearrangement links TRBV7-2 to TRBJ2-1, with 9 bases that match TRBD2. J was trimmed by 5 bases and V by 0 bases; bases with no gene match: 5. Germline CDR1 and CDR2: SGHTA and FQGNSA. The CDR3 is 16 residues long. CDR3 amino acids: CASSLAGAGGHNEQFF. DNA of the CDR3: TGTGCCAGCAGCTTAGCGGGAGCGGGGGGACACAATGAGCAGTTCTTC.

This clonotype was found many times. The V call is TRBV11-3, the J call TRBJ1-1; no reliable D call. The V end was cut by 5 bases, the J end by 4 bases, with 11 bases between. The CDR3 is 13 residues long. From germline, CDR1 is SGHNT and CDR2 YENEEA. The CDR3 protein is CASSPPGGTEAFF. The CDR3 DNA follows: TGTGCCAGCAGCCCCCCGGGAGGCACTGAAGCTTTCTTT. The variable domain in full, with the rest retrieved from reference TRBV11-3 and TRBJ1-1, is EAGVVQSPRYKIIEKKQPVAFWCNPISGHNTLYWYLQNLGQGPELLIRYENEEAVDDSQLPKDRFSAERLKGVDSTLKIQPAELGDSAVYLCASSPPGGTEAFFGQGTRLTVV.